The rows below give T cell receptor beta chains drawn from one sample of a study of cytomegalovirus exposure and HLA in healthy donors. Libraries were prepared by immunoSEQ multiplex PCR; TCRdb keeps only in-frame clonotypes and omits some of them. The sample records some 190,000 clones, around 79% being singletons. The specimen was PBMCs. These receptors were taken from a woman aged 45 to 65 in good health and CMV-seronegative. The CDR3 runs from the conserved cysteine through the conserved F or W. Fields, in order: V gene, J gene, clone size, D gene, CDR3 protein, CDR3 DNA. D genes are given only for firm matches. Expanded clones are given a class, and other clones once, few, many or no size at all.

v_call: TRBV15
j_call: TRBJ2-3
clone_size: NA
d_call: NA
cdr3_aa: CATSWGPAADTQYF
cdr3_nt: TGTGCCACCAGCTGGGGCCCCGCGGCAGATACGCAGTATTTT

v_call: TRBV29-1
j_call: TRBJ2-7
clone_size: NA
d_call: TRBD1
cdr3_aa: CSVSTAPGTGSEQYF
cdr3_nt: TGCAGCGTCTCAACAGCCCCCGGGACAGGAAGCGAGCAGTACTTC

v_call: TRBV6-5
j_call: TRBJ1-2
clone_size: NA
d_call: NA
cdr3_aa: CASTRDNFNYGYTF
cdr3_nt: TGTGCCAGCACCCGGGACAACTTTAACTATGGCTACACCTTC

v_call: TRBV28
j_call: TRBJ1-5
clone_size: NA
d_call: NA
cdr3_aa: CASSLSQGFGSIDQPQHF
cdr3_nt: TGTGCCAGCAGTTTATCCCAGGGCTTCGGATCTATCGATCAGCCCCAGCATTTT

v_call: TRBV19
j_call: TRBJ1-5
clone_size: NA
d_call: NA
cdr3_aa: CASSIGGRKSNQPQHF
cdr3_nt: TGTGCCAGTAGTATAGGCGGGAGGAAAAGCAATCAGCCCCAGCATTTT

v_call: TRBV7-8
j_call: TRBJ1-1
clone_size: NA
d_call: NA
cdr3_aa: CASTRSRHSRVMNTEAFF
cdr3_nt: TGTGCCAGCACCCGAAGTAGGCACAGTCGAGTCATGAACACTGAAGCTTTCTTT

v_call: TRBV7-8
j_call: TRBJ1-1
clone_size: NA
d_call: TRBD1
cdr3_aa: CASSSHRGRSEAFF
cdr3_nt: TGTGCCAGCAGCTCCCACAGGGGAAGGTCGGAAGCTTTCTTT

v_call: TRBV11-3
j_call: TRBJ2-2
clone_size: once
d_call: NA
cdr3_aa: CASSFFSGHSTGELFF
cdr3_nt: TGTGCCAGCAGCTTTTTTTCGGGACACAGCACCGGGGAGCTGTTTTTT

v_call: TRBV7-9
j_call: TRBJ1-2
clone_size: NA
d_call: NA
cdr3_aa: CASSLGGGQGSNGYTF
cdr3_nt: TGTGCCAGCAGCTTAGGTGGAGGGCAGGGCTCAAATGGCTACACCTTC

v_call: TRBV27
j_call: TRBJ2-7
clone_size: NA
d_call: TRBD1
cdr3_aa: CASAQGTGYEQYF
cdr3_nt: TGTGCCAGCGCCCAGGGGACAGGCTACGAGCAGTACTTC